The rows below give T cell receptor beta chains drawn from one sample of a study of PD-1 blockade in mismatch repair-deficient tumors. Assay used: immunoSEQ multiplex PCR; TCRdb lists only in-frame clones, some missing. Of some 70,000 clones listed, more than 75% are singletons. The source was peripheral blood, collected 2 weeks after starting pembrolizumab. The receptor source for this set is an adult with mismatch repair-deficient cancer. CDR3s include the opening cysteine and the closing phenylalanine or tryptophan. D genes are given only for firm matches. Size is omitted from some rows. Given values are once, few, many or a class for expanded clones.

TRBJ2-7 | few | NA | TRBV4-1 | TGCGCCAGCAGCCAAGATGGAGTACTCTACGAGCAGTACTTC | CASSQDGVLYEQYF
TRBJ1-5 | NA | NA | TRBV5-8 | TGTGCCAGCAGCTTGGAAGGATATCAGCCCCAGCATTTT | CASSLEGYQPQHF
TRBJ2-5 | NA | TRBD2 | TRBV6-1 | TGTGCCAGCAGTGTATCTAGCGGGAGGGAAGAGACCCAGTACTTC | CASSVSSGREETQYF
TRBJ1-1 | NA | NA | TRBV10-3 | TGTGCCATCAGTGAATATGGGGGAAGCACTGAAGCTTTCTTT | CAISEYGGSTEAFF
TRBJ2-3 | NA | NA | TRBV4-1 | TGCGCCAGCCAGGGAGCGTACCCTAGCACAGATACGCAGTATTTT | CASQGAYPSTDTQYF
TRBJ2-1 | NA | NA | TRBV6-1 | TGTGCCAGCAGAAGGGCTGGCGGAGACTACAATGAGCAGTTCTTC | CASRRAGGDYNEQFF
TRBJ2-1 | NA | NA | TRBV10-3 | TGTGCCATCACGGGGGACACACGACCTGGGACCGCATCCTACAATGAGCAGTTCTTC | CAITGDTRPGTASYNEQFF
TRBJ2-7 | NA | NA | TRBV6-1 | TGTGCCAGCAGTGAAGAGTCCGGGGTCACCGAGCAGTACTTC | CASSEESGVTEQYF
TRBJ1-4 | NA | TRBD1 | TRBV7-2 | TGTGCCAGCAGCTTAGTAACAGGGGGCGCGGAAAAACTGTTTTTT | CASSLVTGGAEKLFF
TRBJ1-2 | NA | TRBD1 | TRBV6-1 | TGTGCCAGCAGTTTCCGGGACAGGGGGTATGGCTACACCTTC | CASSFRDRGYGYTF